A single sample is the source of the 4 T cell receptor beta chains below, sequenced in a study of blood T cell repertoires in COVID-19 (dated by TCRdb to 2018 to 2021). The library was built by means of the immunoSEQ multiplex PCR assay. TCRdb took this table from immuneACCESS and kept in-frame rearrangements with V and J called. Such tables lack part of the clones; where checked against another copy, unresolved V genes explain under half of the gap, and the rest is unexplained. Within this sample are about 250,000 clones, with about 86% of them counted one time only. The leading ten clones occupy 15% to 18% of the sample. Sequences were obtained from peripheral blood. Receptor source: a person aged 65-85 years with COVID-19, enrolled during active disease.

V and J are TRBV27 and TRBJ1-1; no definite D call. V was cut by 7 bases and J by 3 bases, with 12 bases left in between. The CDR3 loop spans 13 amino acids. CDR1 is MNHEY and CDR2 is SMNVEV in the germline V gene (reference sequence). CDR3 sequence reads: CASKEYPDTEAFF. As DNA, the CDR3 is TGTGCCAGCAAGGAGTATCCGGACACTGAAGCTTTCTTT.

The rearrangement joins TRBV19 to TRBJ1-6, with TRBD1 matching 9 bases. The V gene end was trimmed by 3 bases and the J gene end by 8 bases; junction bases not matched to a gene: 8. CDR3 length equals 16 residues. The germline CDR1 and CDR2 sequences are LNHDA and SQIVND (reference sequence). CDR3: CASSIARGTGYSPLHF. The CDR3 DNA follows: TGTGCCAGTAGTATTGCTCGCGGGACAGGGTATTCACCCCTCCACTTT.

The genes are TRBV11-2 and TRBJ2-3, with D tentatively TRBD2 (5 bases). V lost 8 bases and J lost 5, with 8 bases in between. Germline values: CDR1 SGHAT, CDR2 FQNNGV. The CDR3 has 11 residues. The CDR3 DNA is TGTGCCAGCTTCGCGGGAGATACGCAGTATTTT. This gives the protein CASFAGDTQYF.

The CDR3, as DNA: TGTGCCATCAGTGAGTCGTACGGTTCCTACAATGAGCAGTTCTTC. Its translation is CAISESYGSYNEQFF. This rearrangement joins TRBV10-3 to TRBJ2-1; D is unresolved. The germline CDR1 and CDR2 sequences are ENHRY and SYGVKD. This CDR3 is built from 15 residues. Trimming stripped 0 bases from V and 1 base from J, with 7 bases between.